A single sample gave rise to the 12 T cell receptor beta chains below, sequenced in a study of blood T cell repertoires in COVID-19. Profiled with immunoSEQ multiplex PCR; TCRdb holds only in-frame clones, not every one. The table includes about 310,000 clones, less than 85% detected once. The sample was PBMCs or T cells enriched from blood (not recorded which). The receptors were gathered from a woman aged 25 to 39 who had been exposed to COVID-19.

The genes are TRBV5-1 and TRBJ2-2; 7 nucleotides line up with TRBD2. CDR1 SGHRS and CDR2 YFSETQ come from the germline V gene. CDR3 size: 15 residues. V was clipped by 2 bases and J by 6 bases; unmatched bases: 7. The CDR3 spells CASSFTSGGAGELFF. The CDR3 DNA reads as TGCGCCAGCAGCTTTACTTCGGGAGGAGCCGGGGAGCTGTTTTTT.

The chain combines TRBV2 with TRBJ1-6, with D possibly being TRBD1 (6 bases). The CDR3 extends over 16 amino acids. Germline lookup yields CDR1 SNHLY and CDR2 FYNNEI. V was clipped by 0 bases and J by 9 bases, with 15 bases between them. The CDR3 spells CASSEAAGGRGSPLHF. CDR3 coding DNA: TGTGCCAGCAGTGAAGCGGCGGGGGGCCGGGGTTCACCCCTCCACTTT.

The chain employs TRBV4-1 and TRBJ1-5; 7 nucleotides line up with TRBD1. The trim removed 1 base at V and 6 bases at J, leaving 9 bases unmatched. This CDR3 has 16 residues. In germline, CDR1 is MGHRA, CDR2 YSYEKL. CDR3 coding DNA: TGCGCCAGCAGCCAAGTACAGACAGGGCCCGGTCAGCCCCAGCATTTT. This encodes CASSQVQTGPGQPQHF.

The chain employs TRBV28 and TRBJ2-5; D unclear. The CDR3 sequence is 13 residues long. The germline CDR1 and CDR2 sequences are MDHEN and SYDVKM. V lost 4 bases and J 1 base, leaving 7 bases between the germline ends. The CDR3 is CASSSGSQETQYF. The CDR3 region has the DNA TGTGCCAGCAGTTCCGGGTCCCAAGAGACCCAGTACTTC.

This chain uses TRBV6-5 with TRBJ2-3; D is uncertain. The CDR3 consists of 14 residues. From germline, CDR1 is MNHEY and CDR2 SVGAGI. V was shortened by 0 bases and J by 2 bases, with 6 bases between the two germline ends. CDR3 loop: CASSYSRDTDTQYF. CDR3 nucleotides: TGTGCCAGCAGTTACTCAAGAGACACAGATACGCAGTATTTT.

The rearrangement links TRBV28 to TRBJ2-3; D gene unclear. Germline V gene data show CDR1 as MDHEN and CDR2 as SYDVKM. This CDR3 region has 11 residues. Trimming removed 9 bases from V and 4 bases from J, with 8 bases in between. CDR3 coding DNA: TGTGCCAGGATGAGCGCAGATACGCAGTATTTT. Residues: CARMSADTQYF.

This chain uses TRBV7-2 with TRBJ1-6; a possible D gene is TRBD1 (6 bases). The germline gives CDR1 SGHTA, CDR2 FQGNSA. The CDR3 covers 15 residues. Trimming took off 5 bases at V and 4 bases at J, with 12 bases between the two ends. CDR3 loop: CASSHRTEYNSPLHF. The CDR3 nucleotides are TGTGCCAGCAGCCATCGGACAGAGTATAATTCACCCCTCCACTTT. Full variable domain (remainder filled in from reference TRBV7-2 and TRBJ1-6): GAGVSQSPSNKVTEKGKDVELRCDPISGHTALYWYRQSLGQGLEFLIYFQGNSAPDKSGLPSDRFSAERTGGSVSTLTIQRTQQEDSAVYLCASSHRTEYNSPLHFGNGTRLTVT.

This clone was found once. The V gene is TRBV7-3, the J gene TRBJ2-2; 9 bases align to TRBD2. Trimming took 2 bases from V and 0 from J; bases not matched to a gene: 4. From germline, CDR1 is SGHTA and CDR2 FQGTGA. This CDR3 spans 17 amino acids. The CDR3 is CASSLLAGKANTGELFF. As DNA, the CDR3 is TGTGCCAGCAGCTTACTAGCGGGGAAAGCGAACACCGGGGAGCTGTTTTTT.

The chain couples TRBV25-1 to TRBJ1-3; D might be TRBD1 (5 bases). This CDR3 is 17 amino acids long. Between the trimmed V and J ends, which lost 2 bases and 0 bases, there was a span of 14 bases. The germline gives CDR1 MGHDK, CDR2 SYGVNS. The CDR3 DNA follows: TGTGCCAGCAGTGAAGTGGAGGGACCTAACTCTGGAAACACCATATATTTT. Translated: CASSEVEGPNSGNTIYF.

The CDR3 DNA follows: TGTGCCAGCAGTGACCGACAGGGGTTCAATGAAGCTTTCTTT. Translating gives CASSDRQGFNEAFF. The chain carries TRBV2 and TRBJ1-1; TRBD1 agrees at 8 bases. This CDR3 contains 14 residues. Germline lookup yields CDR1 SNHLY and CDR2 FYNNEI. The V gene end was trimmed by 3 bases and the J gene end by 7 bases; junction bases not matched to a gene: 7. The full variable domain, rest sourced from reference TRBV2 and TRBJ1-1, is EPEVTQTPSHQVTQMGQEVILRCVPISNHLYFYWYRQILGQKVEFLVSFYNNEISEKSEIFDDQFSVERPDGSNFTLKIRSTKLEDSAMYFCASSDRQGFNEAFFGQGTRLTVV.

The chain is built from TRBV9 and TRBJ1-2; D is ambiguous. V was clipped by 0 bases and J by 4 bases, with 7 bases between them. This CDR3 spans 13 amino acids. Germline V gene sequence: CDR1 SGDLS, CDR2 YYNGEE. CDR3 loop: CASSVEQFYGYTF. The CDR3 region has the DNA TGTGCCAGCAGCGTAGAACAGTTCTATGGCTACACCTTC.

The chain carries TRBV9 and TRBJ2-7; D is ambiguous. The V and J ends lost 1 base and 4 bases respectively, with 9 bases between them. The CDR3 sequence is 13 residues long. In germline, CDR1 is SGDLS, CDR2 YYNGEE. CDR3 sequence reads: CASSVSPHYEQYF. In nucleotides, the CDR3 is TGTGCCAGCAGCGTATCCCCCCATTACGAGCAGTACTTC.